A selection of T cell receptor beta chains follows, all from one sample in a study of blood T cell repertoires in COVID-19. Sequenced by immunoSEQ multiplex PCR; TCRdb stores in-frame clones only, minus some. The data show 100,000 to 150,000 clones, around four fifths seen once. Sequencing used peripheral blood. The origin of the receptors is a man older than 75 with active or convalescent COVID-19. CDR3s include the opening cysteine and the closing phenylalanine or tryptophan. A D gene is named only where the DNA matches it firmly. Only some rows state a clone size, as once, few, many or a class for expanded clones.

TRBV7-3,NA,19,TRBJ2-3,NA,CASSKKKGRSGLSTDTQYF,TGTGCCAGCAGTAAAAAAAAGGGGCGGAGCGGGCTTAGCACAGATACGCAGTATTTT
TRBV29-1,NA,13,TRBJ2-3,TRBD1,CSTGTGGTDTQYF,TGCAGCACTGGGACAGGGGGCACAGATACGCAGTATTTT
TRBV19,NA,14,TRBJ2-2,NA,CASGGISNTGELFF,TGTGCCAGTGGCGGGATTTCGAACACCGGGGAGCTGTTTTTT
TRBV5-6,NA,14,TRBJ2-1,TRBD1,CASSGRTGYNEQFF,TGTGCCAGCAGCGGCCGGACAGGGTACAATGAGCAGTTCTTC
TRBV6-1,NA,18,TRBJ2-5,TRBD2,CASSVEFSGGAHQETQYF,TGTGCCAGCAGTGTTGAGTTTAGCGGGGGGGCCCACCAAGAGACCCAGTACTTC
TRBV4-1,NA,15,TRBJ2-7,TRBD1,CASSQRTGSSYEQYF,TGCGCCAGCAGCCAACGGACAGGGTCCTCCTACGAGCAGTACTTC
TRBV5-6,once,13,TRBJ1-6,NA,CASTVLSNSPLHF,TGTGCCAGCACGGTTCTTTCCAATTCACCCCTCCACTTT
TRBV5-6,NA,14,TRBJ2-7,TRBD1,CASTPGQGFYEQYF,TGTGCCAGCACCCCGGGACAGGGGTTTTACGAGCAGTACTTC
TRBV6-5,NA,13,TRBJ2-7,TRBD2,CASSYSGGNEQYF,TGTGCCAGCAGCTACAGCGGGGGAAACGAGCAGTACTTC
TRBV7-3,NA,17,TRBJ2-5,TRBD2,CASSQRTSGGVQETQYF,TGTGCCAGCAGCCAACGGACTAGCGGGGGCGTTCAAGAGACCCAGTACTTC
TRBV7-8,NA,16,TRBJ1-3,TRBD1,CASSGSETGGGNTIYF,TGTGCCAGCAGCGGCAGCGAGACAGGGGGGGGAAACACCATATATTTT
TRBV29-1,NA,13,TRBJ2-3,NA,CSVGEGGLDTQYF,TGCAGCGTTGGGGAGGGGGGATTGGATACGCAGTATTTT
TRBV6-5,NA,15,TRBJ1-3,NA,CASRRQESSGNTIYF,TGTGCCAGCAGAAGACAGGAGAGCTCTGGAAACACCATATATTTT
TRBV5-1,few,15,TRBJ1-5,TRBD1,CASSPGTGGWQPQHF,TGCGCCAGCAGCCCCGGGACAGGGGGTTGGCAGCCCCAGCATTTT
TRBV12-3/TRBV12-4,few,12,TRBJ1-3,NA,CASRESVGTIYF,TGTGCCAGCAGGGAAAGCGTAGGCACCATATATTTT
TRBV5-1,NA,15,TRBJ2-5,TRBD2,CASSLPRGGTETQYF,TGCGCCAGCAGCTTGCCAAGGGGAGGGACGGAGACCCAGTACTTC
TRBV7-2,NA,13,TRBJ2-5,NA,CASSLVRQETQYF,TGTGCCAGCAGCTTAGTCAGACAAGAGACCCAGTACTTC
TRBV5-4,NA,13,TRBJ1-2,NA,CASRAGVDYGYTF,TGTGCCAGCAGGGCCGGGGTCGACTATGGCTACACCTTC
TRBV5-6,NA,14,TRBJ1-1,NA,CASSLFSGNTEAFF,TGTGCCAGCAGCTTGTTCTCAGGGAACACTGAAGCTTTCTTT
TRBV4-1,NA,16,TRBJ1-4,TRBD1,CASSQGQGARGEKLFF,TGCGCCAGCAGCCAGGGACAGGGGGCGAGGGGTGAAAAACTGTTTTTT
TRBV6-5,NA,13,TRBJ1-2,NA,CASRAGGAVGYTF,TGTGCCAGCAGAGCTGGGGGGGCGGTCGGCTACACCTTC
TRBV5-1,NA,13,TRBJ2-3,NA,CASSLGVRDTQYF,TGCGCCAGCAGCTTAGGGGTACGAGATACGCAGTATTTT
TRBV15,NA,14,TRBJ1-2,NA,CATSRNYGNYGYTF,TGTGCCACCAGCAGAAATTACGGGAACTATGGCTACACCTTC
TRBV28,NA,13,TRBJ1-2,NA,CASSLEQGRSYTF,TGTGCCAGCAGTTTAGAACAGGGAAGGAGCTACACCTTC
TRBV2,NA,12,TRBJ1-4,NA,CASGGTDEKLFF,TGTGCCAGCGGGGGGACGGATGAAAAACTGTTTTTT
TRBV4-1,NA,14,TRBJ2-1,TRBD2,CASSQRLAYNEQFF,TGCGCCAGCAGCCAGCGACTAGCTTACAATGAGCAGTTCTTC
TRBV5-5,NA,15,TRBJ2-2,NA,CASSLDSFFTGELFF,TGTGCCAGCAGCCTCGACAGTTTTTTCACCGGGGAGCTGTTTTTT
TRBV7-2,NA,14,TRBJ1-1,TRBD1,CASSQGGPNTEAFF,TGTGCCAGCAGCCAAGGGGGCCCGAACACTGAAGCTTTCTTT
TRBV19,few,15,TRBJ1-5,NA,CASRGQGYGNQPQHF,TGTGCCAGTAGAGGGCAGGGCTATGGCAATCAGCCCCAGCATTTT
TRBV28,NA,13,TRBJ2-7,TRBD2,CASSSQTSGEQYF,TGTGCCAGCAGTTCCCAAACTAGCGGCGAGCAGTACTTC
TRBV6-2/TRBV6-3,NA,14,TRBJ1-1,NA,CASSQGSMNTEAFF,TGTGCCAGCAGCCAAGGGAGCATGAACACTGAAGCTTTCTTT
TRBV6-2/TRBV6-3,NA,14,TRBJ1-2,NA,CASSYSRQGGGYTF,TGTGCCAGCAGTTACTCACGGCAGGGTGGCGGCTACACCTTC
TRBV6-5,NA,13,TRBJ1-5,NA,CASTSGAGQPQHF,TGTGCCAGCACATCAGGGGCGGGTCAGCCCCAGCATTTT
TRBV7-2,NA,17,TRBJ1-6,NA,CASSLEYAGRGDSPLHF,TGTGCCAGCAGCTTGGAATACGCCGGGAGGGGAGACTCACCCCTCCACTTT
TRBV28,NA,18,TRBJ2-5,TRBD2,CASSPMRLRAGDQETQYF,TGTGCCAGCAGCCCAATGCGCCTTCGGGCGGGGGACCAAGAGACCCAGTACTTC
TRBV3-1/TRBV3-2,NA,16,TRBJ2-3,TRBD2,CASSLTPSGGYDTQYF,TGTGCCAGCAGCCTAACACCTAGCGGGGGGTACGATACGCAGTATTTT
TRBV28,NA,13,TRBJ2-5,NA,CASSEGVQETQYF,TGTGCCAGCAGTGAAGGGGTCCAAGAGACCCAGTACTTC
TRBV12-3/TRBV12-4,NA,13,TRBJ1-2,TRBD1,CASRTGGNYGYTF,TGTGCCAGCAGAACAGGGGGCAACTATGGCTACACCTTC
TRBV4-1,NA,13,TRBJ1-5,NA,CASSPPGNQPQHF,TGCGCCAGCAGCCCGCCAGGGAATCAGCCCCAGCATTTT